This TCR beta chain derives from a study of blood T cell repertoires in COVID-19. Whole-study context: Acute and convalescent COVID-19 samples came from the United States, Italy and Spain.

Participants came from roughly 23 US areas, aged roughly 18 to 95 years. Researchers sorted participants into cohorts using their self-reported clinical history. Sequencing was performed with immunoSEQ multiplex PCR; in TCRdb, only in-frame clones are kept and a portion is missing. The sample holds approximately 140,000 clones, approximately 87% seen once. The CDR3 contains 15 residues. Germline V gene sequence: CDR1 LGHDT, CDR2 YNNKEL (reference sequence). V was pared by 3 bases and J by 4 bases, with 6 bases of the junction left unmatched. The rearrangement uses TRBV3-1 (or the pseudogene TRBV3-2) and TRBJ2-3; 8 nucleotides match TRBD2. The receptor's source is a man over 45 in a cohort exposed to, infected with or recovered from COVID-19 (not recorded which). Material for sequencing was PBMCs or T cells enriched from blood (not recorded which). The CDR3 DNA sequence: TGTGCCAGCAGCCAGAGCGGGAGATGGGCAGATACGCAGTATTTT. Its protein product is CASSQSGRWADTQYF.